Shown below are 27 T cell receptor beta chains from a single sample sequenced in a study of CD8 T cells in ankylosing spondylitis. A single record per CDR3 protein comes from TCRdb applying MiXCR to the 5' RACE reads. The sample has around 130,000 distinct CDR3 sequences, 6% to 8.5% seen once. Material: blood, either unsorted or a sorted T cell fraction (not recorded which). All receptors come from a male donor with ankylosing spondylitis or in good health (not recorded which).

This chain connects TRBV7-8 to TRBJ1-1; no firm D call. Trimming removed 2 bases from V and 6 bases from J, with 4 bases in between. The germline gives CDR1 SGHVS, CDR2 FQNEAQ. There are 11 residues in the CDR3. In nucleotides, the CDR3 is TGTGCCAGCAGCTTATTTTCTGAAGCTTTCTTT. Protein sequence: CASSLFSEAFF.

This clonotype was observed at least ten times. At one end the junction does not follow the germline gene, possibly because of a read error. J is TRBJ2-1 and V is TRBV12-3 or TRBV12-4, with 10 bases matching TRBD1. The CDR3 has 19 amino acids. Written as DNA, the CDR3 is TGTGCAAGCAGTTTGTCCACGCCGGGACAGGGGAAGTCCTACAATGAGCAGTTCTTC. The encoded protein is CASSLSTPGQGKSYNEQFF.

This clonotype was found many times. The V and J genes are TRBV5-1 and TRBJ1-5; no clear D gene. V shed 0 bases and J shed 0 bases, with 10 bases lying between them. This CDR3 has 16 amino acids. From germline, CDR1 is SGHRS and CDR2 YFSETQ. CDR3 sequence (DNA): TGCGCCAGCAGCTTGGCTCCAACCGATAGCAATCAGCCCCAGCATTTT. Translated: CASSLAPTDSNQPQHF.

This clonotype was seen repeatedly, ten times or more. The CDR3 reads CASSKNTGELFF. CDR3 DNA sequence: TGTGCCAGCAGTAAAAACACCGGGGAGCTGTTTTTT. The chain is built from TRBV12-3 or TRBV12-4 and TRBJ2-2; no clear D gene. The CDR3 sequence is 12 residues long. V lost 5 bases and J 2 bases, leaving 3 bases between the germline ends.

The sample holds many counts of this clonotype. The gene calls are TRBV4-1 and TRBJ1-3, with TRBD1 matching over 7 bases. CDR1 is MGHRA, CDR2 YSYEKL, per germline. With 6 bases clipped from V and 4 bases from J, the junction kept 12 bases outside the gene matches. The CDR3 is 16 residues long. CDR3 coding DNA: TGCGCCAGCAGAGGTCAACCGGGACAGCTGGGAAACACCATATATTTT. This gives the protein CASRGQPGQLGNTIYF.

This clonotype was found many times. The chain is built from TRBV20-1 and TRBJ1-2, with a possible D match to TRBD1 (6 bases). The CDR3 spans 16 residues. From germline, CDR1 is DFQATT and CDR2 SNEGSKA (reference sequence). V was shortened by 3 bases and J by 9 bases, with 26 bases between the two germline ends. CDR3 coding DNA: TGCAGTGCTAGTTCGGGGGCTTTCAGACCCGGAGATCGCTACACCTTC. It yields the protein CSASSGAFRPGDRYTF.

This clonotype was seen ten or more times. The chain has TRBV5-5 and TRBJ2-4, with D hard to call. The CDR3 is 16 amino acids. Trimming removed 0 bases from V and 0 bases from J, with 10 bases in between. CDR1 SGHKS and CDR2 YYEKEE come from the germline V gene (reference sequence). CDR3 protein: CASSLALLVAKNIQYF. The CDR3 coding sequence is TGTGCCAGCAGCTTGGCCTTATTGGTAGCCAAAAACATTCAGTACTTC.

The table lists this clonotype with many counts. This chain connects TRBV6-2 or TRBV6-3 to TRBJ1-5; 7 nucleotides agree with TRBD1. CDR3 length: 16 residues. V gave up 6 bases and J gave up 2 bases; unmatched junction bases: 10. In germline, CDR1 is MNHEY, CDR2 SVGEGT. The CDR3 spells CASSEEDRAGNQPQHF. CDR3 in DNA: TGTGCCAGCAGCGAAGAAGACAGGGCAGGCAATCAGCCCCAGCATTTT.

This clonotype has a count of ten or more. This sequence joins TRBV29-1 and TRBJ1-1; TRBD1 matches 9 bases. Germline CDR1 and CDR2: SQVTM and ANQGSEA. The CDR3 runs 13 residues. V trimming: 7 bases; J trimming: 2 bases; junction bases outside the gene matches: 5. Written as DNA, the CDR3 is TGCAGCGCGGCGGGACAGGGTAACACTGAAGCTTTCTTT. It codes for CSAAGQGNTEAFF.

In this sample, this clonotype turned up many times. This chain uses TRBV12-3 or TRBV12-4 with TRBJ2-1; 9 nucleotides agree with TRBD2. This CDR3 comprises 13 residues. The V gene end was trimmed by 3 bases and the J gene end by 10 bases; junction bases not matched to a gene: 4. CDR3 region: CASSFQREVEQFF. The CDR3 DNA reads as TGTGCCAGCAGTTTTCAGCGGGAGGTGGAGCAGTTCTTC.

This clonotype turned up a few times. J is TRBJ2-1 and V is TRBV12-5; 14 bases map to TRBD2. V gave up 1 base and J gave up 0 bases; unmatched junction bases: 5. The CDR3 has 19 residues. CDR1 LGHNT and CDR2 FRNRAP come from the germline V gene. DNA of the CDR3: TGTGCTAGTGGTTTGGGTGTGGGGACTAGCGGGAGCTCCTACAATGAGCAGTTCTTC. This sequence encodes CASGLGVGTSGSSYNEQFF.

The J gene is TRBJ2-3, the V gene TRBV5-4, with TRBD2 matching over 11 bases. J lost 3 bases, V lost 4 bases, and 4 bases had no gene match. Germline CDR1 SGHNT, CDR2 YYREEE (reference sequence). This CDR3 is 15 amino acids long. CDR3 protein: CASSGLAGGTDTQYF. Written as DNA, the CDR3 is TGTGCCAGCAGCGGATTAGCGGGGGGGACAGATACGCAGTATTTT.

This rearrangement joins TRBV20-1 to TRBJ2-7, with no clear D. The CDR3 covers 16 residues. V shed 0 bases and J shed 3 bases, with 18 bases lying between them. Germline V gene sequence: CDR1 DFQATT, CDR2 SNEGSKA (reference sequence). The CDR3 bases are TGCAGTGCTAGAGATACCGTCCGCGTTGTAGACTACGAGCAGTACTTC. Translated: CSARDTVRVVDYEQYF.

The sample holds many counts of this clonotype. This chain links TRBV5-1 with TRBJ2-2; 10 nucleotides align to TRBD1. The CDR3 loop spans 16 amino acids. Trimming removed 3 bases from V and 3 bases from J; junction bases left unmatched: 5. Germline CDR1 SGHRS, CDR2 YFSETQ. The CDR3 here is CASSSDGQGDTGELFF. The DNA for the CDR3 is TGCGCCAGCAGCTCCGATGGACAGGGGGACACCGGGGAGCTGTTTTTT. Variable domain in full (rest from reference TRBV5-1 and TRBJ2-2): KAGVTQTPRYLIKTRGQQVTLSCSPISGHRSVSWYQQTPGQGLQFLFEYFSETQRNKGNFPGRFSGRQFSNSRSEMNVSTLELGDSALYLCASSSDGQGDTGELFFGEGSRLTVL.

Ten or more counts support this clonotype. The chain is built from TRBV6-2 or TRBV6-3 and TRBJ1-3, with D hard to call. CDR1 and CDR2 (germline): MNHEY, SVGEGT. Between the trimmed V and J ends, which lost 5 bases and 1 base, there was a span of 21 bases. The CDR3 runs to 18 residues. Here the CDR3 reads CASSTRLGEPASGNTIYF. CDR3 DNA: TGTGCCAGCAGTACTCGCCTCGGGGAGCCGGCTTCTGGAAACACCATATATTTT.

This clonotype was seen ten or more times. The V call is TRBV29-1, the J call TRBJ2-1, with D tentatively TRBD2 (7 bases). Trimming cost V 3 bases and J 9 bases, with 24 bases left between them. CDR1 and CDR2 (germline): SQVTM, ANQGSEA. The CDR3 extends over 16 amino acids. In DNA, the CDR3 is TGCAGCGTTGACCCTAGGGGAGCGGTCGGGGGGCCTGAGCAGTTCTTC. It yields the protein CSVDPRGAVGGPEQFF.

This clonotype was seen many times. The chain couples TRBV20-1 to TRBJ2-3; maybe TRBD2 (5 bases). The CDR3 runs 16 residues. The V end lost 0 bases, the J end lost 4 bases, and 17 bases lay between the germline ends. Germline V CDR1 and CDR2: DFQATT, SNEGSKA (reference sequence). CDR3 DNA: TGCAGTGCTAGAGATGGGGAATACAGCGGTCCAGATACGCAGTATTTT. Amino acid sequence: CSARDGEYSGPDTQYF.

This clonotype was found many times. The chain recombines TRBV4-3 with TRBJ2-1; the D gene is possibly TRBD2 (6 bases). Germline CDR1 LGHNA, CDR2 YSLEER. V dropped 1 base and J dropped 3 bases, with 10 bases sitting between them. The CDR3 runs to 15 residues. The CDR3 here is CASSQGRGNYNEQFF. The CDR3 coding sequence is TGCGCCAGCAGCCAAGGGCGGGGCAACTACAATGAGCAGTTCTTC.

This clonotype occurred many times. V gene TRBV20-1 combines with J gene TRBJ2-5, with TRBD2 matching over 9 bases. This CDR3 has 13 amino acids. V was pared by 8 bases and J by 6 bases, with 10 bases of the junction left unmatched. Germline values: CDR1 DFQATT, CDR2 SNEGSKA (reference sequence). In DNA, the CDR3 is TGCAGTCTTATTAGCGGGAGTAGGAAGACCCAGTACTTC. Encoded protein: CSLISGSRKTQYF.

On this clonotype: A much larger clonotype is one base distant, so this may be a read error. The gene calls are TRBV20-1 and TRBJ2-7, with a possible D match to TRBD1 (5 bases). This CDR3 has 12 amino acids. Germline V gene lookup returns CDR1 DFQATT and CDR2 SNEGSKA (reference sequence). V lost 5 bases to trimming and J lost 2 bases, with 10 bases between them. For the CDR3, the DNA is TGCAGTGCTCCAGGGTGCACCTACGAGCAGTACTTC. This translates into CSAPGCTYEQYF.

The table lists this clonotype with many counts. The CDR3 DNA reads as TGCGCCAGCAGCTTGGCCGGGGGACAGGGGTACAATGAGCAGTTCTTC. Amino acid sequence: CASSLAGGQGYNEQFF. This chain connects TRBV5-1 to TRBJ2-1; TRBD1 matches at 10 bases. Germline V gene lookup returns CDR1 SGHRS and CDR2 YFSETQ. V gave up 0 bases and J gave up 4 bases; unmatched junction bases: 4. The CDR3 contains 16 residues.

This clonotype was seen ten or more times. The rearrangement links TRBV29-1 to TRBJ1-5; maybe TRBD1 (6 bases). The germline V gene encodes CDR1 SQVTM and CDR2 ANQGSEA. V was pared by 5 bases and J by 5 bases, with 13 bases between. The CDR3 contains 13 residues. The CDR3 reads CSVITGLDQPQHF. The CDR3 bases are TGCAGCGTTATAACAGGGTTAGATCAGCCCCAGCATTTT.

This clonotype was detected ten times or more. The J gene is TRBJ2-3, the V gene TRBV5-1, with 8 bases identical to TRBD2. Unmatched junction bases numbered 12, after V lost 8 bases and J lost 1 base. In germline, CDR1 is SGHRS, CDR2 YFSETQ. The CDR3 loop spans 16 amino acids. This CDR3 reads CASRVRSGSGTDTQYF. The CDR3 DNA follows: TGCGCCAGTAGGGTAAGAAGCGGGAGTGGCACAGATACGCAGTATTTT.

CDR3 amino acids: CASSQDDYNEQFF. CDR3 sequence (DNA): TGCGCCAGCAGCCAGGACGACTACAATGAGCAGTTCTTC. This chain uses TRBV4-1 with TRBJ2-1; no firm D call. CDR1 and CDR2 (germline): MGHRA, YSYEKL. Trimming took 3 bases from V and 3 from J, leaving 6 bases between them. This CDR3 has 13 residues.

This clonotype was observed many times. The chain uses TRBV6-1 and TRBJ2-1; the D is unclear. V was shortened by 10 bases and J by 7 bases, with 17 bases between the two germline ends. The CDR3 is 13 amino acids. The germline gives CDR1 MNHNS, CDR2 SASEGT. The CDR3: CATKAGGQNEQFF. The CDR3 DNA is TGTGCCACGAAAGCCGGTGGTCAGAATGAGCAGTTCTTC.

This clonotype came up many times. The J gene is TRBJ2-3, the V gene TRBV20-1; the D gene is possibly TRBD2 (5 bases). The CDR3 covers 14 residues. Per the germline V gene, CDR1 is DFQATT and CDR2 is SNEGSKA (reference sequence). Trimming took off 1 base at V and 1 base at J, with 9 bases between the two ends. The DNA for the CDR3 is TGCAGTGCTAGAGCGGGAATCGGCACAGATACGCAGTATTTT. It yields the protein CSARAGIGTDTQYF.

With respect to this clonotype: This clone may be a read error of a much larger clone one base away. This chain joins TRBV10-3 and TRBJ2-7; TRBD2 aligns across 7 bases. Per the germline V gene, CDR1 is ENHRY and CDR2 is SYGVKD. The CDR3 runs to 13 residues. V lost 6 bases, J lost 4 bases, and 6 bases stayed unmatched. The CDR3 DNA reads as TGTGCCATCAGCCACGGACTAGTGTACGAGCAGTACTTC. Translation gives CAISHGLVYEQYF.